This TCR beta chain was recovered during a study of immune characterization of retroperitoneal liposarcoma. One entry per CDR3 protein results from TCRdb running MiXCR on the PCR reads. The sample lists around 12,000 distinct CDR3 sequences, about 30% occurring once. The CDR3 contains 15 residues. Germline values: CDR1 MNHNS, CDR2 SASEGT. After removal of 8 bases from V and 6 bases from J, the junction contained 9 bases not matched to a gene. This clonotype is judged medium-sized. The sequenced sample consisted of tumor tissue. The V call is TRBV6-1, the J call TRBJ2-3; 12 positions match TRBD2. The receptor was derived from a male donor with retroperitoneal liposarcoma. CDR3: CASGEGLAGPDTQYF. Written as DNA, the CDR3 is TGTGCCAGCGGGGAGGGACTAGCGGGCCCCGATACGCAGTATTTT.